The entry below gives a single T cell receptor (beta chain) sequence along with its context. Its target is unknown. MiXCR, applied by TCRdb to the RT-PCR reads, yields one record per CDR3 protein. The table lists around 470,000 distinct CDR3 sequences, approximately 7.2% of them singletons. Germline CDR1 ENHRY, CDR2 SYGVKD. This CDR3 contains 16 residues. Trimming removed 3 bases from V and 3 bases from J; junction bases left unmatched: 7. This specimen belongs to a study of response to subunit inactivated influenza vaccine. General observations from the study: Few additional T cells are recruited per seasonal influenza vaccination, authors suggested.

This chain joins TRBV10-3 and TRBJ2-1, with 8 nucleotides matching TRBD2. Sample: PBMCs from blood, taken 23 months after vaccination. This sequence was found in a man between 45 and 75 years old who received an inactivated influenza vaccine. The CDR3 DNA reads TGTGCCATCAGTGAAAGCGGTACTAGCGGCTACAATGAGCAGTTCTTC. Translation gives CAISESGTSGYNEQFF.